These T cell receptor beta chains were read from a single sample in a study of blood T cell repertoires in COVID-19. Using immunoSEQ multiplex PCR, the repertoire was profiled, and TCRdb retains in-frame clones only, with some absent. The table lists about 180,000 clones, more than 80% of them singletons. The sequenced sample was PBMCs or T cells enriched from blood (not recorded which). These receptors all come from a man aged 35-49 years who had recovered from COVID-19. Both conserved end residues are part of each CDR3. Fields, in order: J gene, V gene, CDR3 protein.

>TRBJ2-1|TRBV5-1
CASSIEPPGLAGDNEQFF
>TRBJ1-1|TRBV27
CASSLYGTGGITEAFF
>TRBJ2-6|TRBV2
CASSGTGKGANVLTF
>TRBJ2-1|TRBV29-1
CSVPQGTSEFF
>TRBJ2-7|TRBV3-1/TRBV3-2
CASSQVSGTAYEQYF
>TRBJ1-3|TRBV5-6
CASSSTGAGNTIYF
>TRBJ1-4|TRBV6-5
CASSRQGVEKLFF
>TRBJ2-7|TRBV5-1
CASSPGLAGDEQYF
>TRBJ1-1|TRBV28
CASSLPFWLNTEAFF
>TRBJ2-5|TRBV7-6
CASGQGVETQYF
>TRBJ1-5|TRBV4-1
CASSQVPGIGGSINQPQHF
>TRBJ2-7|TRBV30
CAWSPLAGTSYEQYF
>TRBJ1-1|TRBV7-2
CASSPGGKMNTEAFF
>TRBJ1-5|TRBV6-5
CASSQDRGPQPQHF
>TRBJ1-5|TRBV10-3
CAISRGLFNQPQHF
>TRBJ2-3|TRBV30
CAWSVLIWDRGRDTQYF
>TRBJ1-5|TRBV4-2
CASSQETGDQPQHF
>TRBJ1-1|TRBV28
CATRGGVGWAEAFF
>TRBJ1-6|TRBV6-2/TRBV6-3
CASSYTRSPLHF
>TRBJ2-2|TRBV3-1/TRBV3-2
CASSPLANTGELFF
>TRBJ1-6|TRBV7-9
CASSPISGSPLHF
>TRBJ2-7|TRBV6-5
CASSLYGTDYEQYF
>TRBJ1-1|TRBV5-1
CASSPGAEKTEAFF
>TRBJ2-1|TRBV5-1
CASSLDSGAYNEQFF
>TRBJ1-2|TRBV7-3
CASSVSGGYGYTF
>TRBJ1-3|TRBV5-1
CASSLQGAAGNTIYF
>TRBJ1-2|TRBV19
CASSVSWGRIVYGYTF
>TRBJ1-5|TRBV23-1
CASSQSSGCANQPQHF
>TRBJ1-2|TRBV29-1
CSVEGVDPGQGYYGYTF
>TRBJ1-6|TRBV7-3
CASSYQGASSPLHF
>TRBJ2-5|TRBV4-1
CASSQEFSGGAAETQYF
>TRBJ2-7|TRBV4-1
CASSQDSREGQYEQYF
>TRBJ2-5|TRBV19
CASSIWTGAQETQYF
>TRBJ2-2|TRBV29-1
CSVDTRNTGELFF
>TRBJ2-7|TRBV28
CASSLWGTDYEQYF
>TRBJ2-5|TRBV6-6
CASSQRETQYF
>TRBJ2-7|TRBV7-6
CASSLALRDSRNYEQYF
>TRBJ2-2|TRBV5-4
CASSSGRAGATGELFF
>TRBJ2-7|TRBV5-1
CASRNIPYEQYF
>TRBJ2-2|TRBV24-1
CATSRGDTGELFF
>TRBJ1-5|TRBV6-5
CASMREINQPQHF
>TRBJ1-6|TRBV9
CASSVTGIDSPLHF
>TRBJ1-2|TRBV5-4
CASSLRDRGGKSGYTF
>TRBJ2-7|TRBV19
CASSIQGLAGGNEQYF
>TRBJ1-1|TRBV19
CASSAGGITEAFF